These 24 T cell receptor beta chains were sequenced from one sample in a study of blood T cell repertoires in COVID-19. Repertoires were generated with immunoSEQ multiplex PCR, while TCRdb's copy carries only in-frame clones and drops some. The table lists around 260,000 clones, roughly four fifths of them singletons. Sequenced: peripheral blood. Every receptor here comes from a person aged 65 to 85 with COVID-19, enrolled during active disease.

The chain combines TRBV5-1 with TRBJ2-7; 8 nucleotides match TRBD2. The V gene's germline CDR1 is SGHRS and CDR2 YFSETQ. J was trimmed by 0 bases and V by 0 bases; bases with no gene match: 5. This CDR3 spans 16 amino acids. The CDR3 nucleotides are TGCGCCAGCAGCTTGGCCTCGGGGGGGGCCTCCTACGAGCAGTACTTC. Protein sequence: CASSLASGGASYEQYF.

The genes are TRBV4-3 and TRBJ1-2; 9 bases map to TRBD1. The CDR3 totals 15 residues. Germline V lookup: CDR1 LGHNA, CDR2 YSLEER. V gave up 1 base and J gave up 4 bases; unmatched junction bases: 4. DNA for the CDR3: TGCGCCAGCAGCCAAGTCCCGGGACAGGGCTATGGCTACACCTTC. This encodes CASSQVPGQGYGYTF.

The chain has TRBV6-6 and TRBJ2-2; 7 nucleotides align to TRBD2. Losses at the gene ends were 0 bases for V and 13 bases for J; bases not matched to a gene: 8. CDR1 and CDR2 (germline): MNHNY, SVGAGI (reference sequence). This CDR3 has 14 amino acids. CDR3 DNA: TGTGCCAGCAGTTACTCGACGGGGGGAGACGGGCTGTTTTTT. It specifies CASSYSTGGDGLFF.

The CDR3 DNA follows: TGTGCCAGCAGCCCACAACCTTCGTCCGGGGAGCTGTTTTTT. Protein product: CASSPQPSSGELFF. The gene calls are TRBV7-3 and TRBJ2-2, with D unclear. Trimming removed 5 bases from V and 6 bases from J, with 13 bases in between. The CDR3 runs 14 residues. Germline V gives CDR1 SGHTA, CDR2 FQGTGA.

This chain uses TRBV30 with TRBJ2-7, with a tentative D call TRBD2 (6 bases). CDR1 and CDR2 (germline): GTSNPN, SVGIG (reference sequence). V lost 5 bases and J lost 3, with 8 bases in between. CDR3 size: 11 residues. CDR3 sequence (DNA): TGTGCCTGGGGGCGGGGCTACGAGCAGTACTTC. Protein product: CAWGRGYEQYF.

V usage is TRBV5-5 and J usage is TRBJ2-6, with 7 bases fitting TRBD1. The CDR3 has 19 amino acids. The junction had 13 bases not matched to a gene; V was cut back by 4 bases and J by 0 bases. The germline CDR1 and CDR2 sequences are SGHKS and YYEKEE (reference sequence). The CDR3 spells CASSLFSGQFISGANVLTF. The CDR3 nucleotides read TGTGCCAGCAGCCTCTTCTCGGGACAGTTTATCTCTGGGGCCAACGTCCTGACTTTC.

This chain links TRBV25-1 with TRBJ1-6; TRBD1 aligns across 7 bases. The germline V gene encodes CDR1 MGHDK and CDR2 SYGVNS. The CDR3 contains 14 residues. J gave up 8 bases and V 6 bases, and 7 bases lay outside the gene matches. The CDR3 DNA is TGTGCCAGCAGCCTAGGGACAGATCATTCACCCCTCCACTTT. It yields the protein CASSLGTDHSPLHF.

J is TRBJ1-4 and V is TRBV6-5, with 10 bases identical to TRBD1. The germline gives CDR1 MNHEY, CDR2 SVGAGI. V was clipped by 6 bases and J by 4 bases; unmatched bases: 2. The CDR3 is 14 residues long. The CDR3 region has the DNA TGTGCCAGCAGGGGACAGGGGAGTAATGAAAAACTGTTTTTT. Protein: CASRGQGSNEKLFF.

The table lists this clone with a few counts. The chain couples TRBV4-1 to TRBJ2-1; 11 bases match TRBD1. J gave up 8 bases and V 4 bases, and 4 bases lay outside the gene matches. Germline-derived CDR1 and CDR2 are MGHRA and YSYEKL. The CDR3 is made up of 14 amino acids. CDR3 region: CASSRDRGTYEQFF. CDR3 DNA sequence: TGCGCCAGCAGCCGGGACAGGGGGACCTATGAGCAGTTCTTC.

This clone was recorded only once. The chain combines TRBV7-9 with TRBJ1-2; D not resolved. Trimming stripped 0 bases from V and 2 bases from J, with 10 bases between. Germline values: CDR1 SEHNR, CDR2 FQNEAQ (reference sequence). The CDR3 length is 15 residues. CDR3 in amino acids: CASSLASIENYGYTF. The CDR3 nucleotides read TGTGCCAGCAGCTTAGCCTCAATAGAGAACTATGGCTACACCTTC.

The chain employs TRBV3-1 (or the pseudogene TRBV3-2) and TRBJ1-6; perhaps TRBD1 as D (5 bases). The CDR3 loop spans 13 amino acids. CDR1 and CDR2 (germline): LGHDT, YNNKEL (reference sequence). V was clipped by 6 bases and J by 7 bases, with 10 bases between them. The CDR3 reads CASRKGPNSPLHF. Here the CDR3 DNA reads TGTGCCAGCAGGAAGGGGCCGAATTCACCCCTCCACTTT.

For the CDR3, the DNA is TGTGCCAGTAGTTACACTAACTATGGCTACACCTTC. It yields the protein CASSYTNYGYTF. The chain carries TRBV19 and TRBJ1-2, with D hard to call. With 5 bases removed from V and 0 bases from J, the gap between germline ends came to 4 bases. The CDR3 has 12 amino acids. Germline values: CDR1 LNHDA, CDR2 SQIVND (reference sequence).

The genes are TRBV12-3 or TRBV12-4 and TRBJ1-2; D ambiguous. Trimming shortened V by 4 bases and J by 4 bases, and 10 bases separated the two germline ends. The CDR3 sequence is 13 residues long. The CDR3 loop is CASSSPGLYGYTF. In DNA, the CDR3 is TGTGCCAGCAGTTCCCCGGGTCTCTATGGCTACACCTTC.

V is TRBV28 and J is TRBJ1-2; no firm D call. The CDR3 has 14 amino acids. Germline V lookup: CDR1 MDHEN, CDR2 SYDVKM. The ends were cut back, 1 base at V and 5 bases at J, with 11 bases in the middle. In DNA form, the CDR3 reads TGTGCCAGCAGTTTATCGGCCAGGACTTATGGCTACACCTTC. This codes for CASSLSARTYGYTF.

This sequence joins TRBV7-6 and TRBJ2-7; 8 positions agree with TRBD1. Germline lookup yields CDR1 SGHVS and CDR2 FNYEAQ. V shed 4 bases and J 3 bases; nucleotides not matched to a gene: 8. This CDR3 has 15 residues. DNA of the CDR3: TGTGCCAGCAGCTCACGGACAGGGAATAACTACGAGCAGTACTTC. This codes for CASSSRTGNNYEQYF.

The chain links TRBV6-1 to TRBJ2-3; TRBD2 is a possible D gene (5 bases). The CDR3 spans 12 residues. Germline V gene sequence: CDR1 MNHNS, CDR2 SASEGT. The germline V and J ends were trimmed by 1 base and 10 bases, with 9 bases remaining between them. CDR3 region: CASSEGGAAQYF. The CDR3 coding sequence is TGTGCCAGCAGTGAAGGGGGAGCTGCGCAGTATTTT.

V gene TRBV7-8 combines with J gene TRBJ1-1; D is unresolved. The V end was cut by 3 bases, the J end by 1 base, with 15 bases between. The length of the CDR3 is 16 residues. Germline CDR1 SGHVS, CDR2 FQNEAQ. The CDR3 DNA is TGTGCCAGCAGCTTGCTGGGTGGGCAGACGAACACTGAAGCTTTCTTT. Protein product: CASSLLGGQTNTEAFF.

This chain links TRBV3-1 (or the pseudogene TRBV3-2) with TRBJ2-1; the match to TRBD1 covers 7 bases. The CDR3 extends over 16 amino acids. Trimming took 4 bases from V and 8 from J; bases not matched to a gene: 14. In germline, CDR1 is LGHDT, CDR2 YNNKEL (reference sequence). The CDR3 here is CASSPEARRQGDEQFF. CDR3 sequence (DNA): TGTGCCAGCAGCCCTGAAGCCAGGCGACAGGGCGATGAGCAGTTCTTC.

Only a few counts were recorded for this clone. The J gene is TRBJ1-5, the V gene TRBV4-1, with 9 bases that match TRBD1. Losses at the gene ends were 8 bases for V and 1 base for J; bases not matched to a gene: 6. This CDR3 is 15 amino acids long. The germline CDR1 and CDR2 sequences are MGHRA and YSYEKL. Here the CDR3 DNA reads TGCGCCAGCGGAAGGGACAGGGAAAGCAATCAGCCCCAGCATTTT. Amino acid sequence: CASGRDRESNQPQHF.

The chain links TRBV27 to TRBJ2-2; 7 nucleotides line up with TRBD2. Unmatched junction bases numbered 3, after V lost 2 bases and J lost 0 bases. Germline lookup yields CDR1 MNHEY and CDR2 SMNVEV (reference sequence). This CDR3 comprises 16 residues. CDR3: CASSLAGDPNTGELFF. CDR3 nucleotides: TGTGCCAGCAGTTTAGCGGGGGACCCGAACACCGGGGAGCTGTTTTTT.

The chain recombines TRBV5-1 with TRBJ2-2; TRBD2 might be the D (5 bases). The CDR3 contains 12 residues. V was shortened by 3 bases and J by 6 bases, with 6 bases between the two germline ends. CDR1 is SGHRS, CDR2 YFSETQ, per germline. Here the CDR3 DNA reads TGCGCCAGCAGCTCCGGGGCCGGGGAGCTGTTTTTT. Translated: CASSSGAGELFF. Full variable domain (rest looked up from reference TRBV5-1 and TRBJ2-2): KAGVTQTPRYLIKTRGQQVTLSCSPISGHRSVSWYQQTPGQGLQFLFEYFSETQRNKGNFPGRFSGRQFSNSRSEMNVSTLELGDSALYLCASSSGAGELFFGEGSRLTVL.

This clone was observed a handful of times. The chain employs TRBV5-1 and TRBJ2-7; 10 bases match TRBD1. Germline assignment: CDR1 SGHRS and CDR2 YFSETQ. This CDR3 has 13 amino acids. V shed 3 bases and J 6 bases; nucleotides not matched to a gene: 3. DNA of the CDR3: TGCGCCAGCAGCTCAGACAGGGGGCCCGAGCAGTACTTC. It yields the protein CASSSDRGPEQYF.

The chain joins TRBV6-5 to TRBJ1-5, with D possibly TRBD1 on 6 matching bases. Germline V gene data show CDR1 as MNHEY and CDR2 as SVGAGI. The CDR3 runs 15 residues. The CDR3 coding sequence is TGTGCTGGGGCAGGGGCCTCCAATAGCAATCAGCCCCAGCATTTT. As protein: CAGAGASNSNQPQHF.

V usage is TRBV19 and J usage is TRBJ1-5; a possible D gene is TRBD1 (6 bases). Germline CDR1 is LNHDA and CDR2 is SQIVND (reference sequence). The CDR3 sequence is 13 residues long. V was pared by 4 bases and J by 4 bases, with 8 bases between. The chain's CDR3 is CASSKTGNQPQHF. For the CDR3, the DNA is TGTGCCAGTAGTAAGACAGGAAATCAGCCCCAGCATTTT.